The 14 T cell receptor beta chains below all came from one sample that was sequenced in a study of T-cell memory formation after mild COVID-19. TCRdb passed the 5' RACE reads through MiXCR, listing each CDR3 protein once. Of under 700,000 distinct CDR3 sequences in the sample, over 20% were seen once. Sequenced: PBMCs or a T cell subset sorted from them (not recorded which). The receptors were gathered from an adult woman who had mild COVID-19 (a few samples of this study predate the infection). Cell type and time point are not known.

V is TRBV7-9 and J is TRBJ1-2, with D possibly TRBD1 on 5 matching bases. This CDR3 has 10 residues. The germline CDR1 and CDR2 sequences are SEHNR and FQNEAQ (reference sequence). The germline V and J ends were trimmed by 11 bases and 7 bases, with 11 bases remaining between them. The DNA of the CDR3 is TGTGCCGTGGGGCATTCTGGCTACACCTTC. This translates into CAVGHSGYTF.

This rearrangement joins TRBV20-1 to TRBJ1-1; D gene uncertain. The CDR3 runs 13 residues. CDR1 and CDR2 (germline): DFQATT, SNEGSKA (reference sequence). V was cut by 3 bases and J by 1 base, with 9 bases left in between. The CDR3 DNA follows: TGCAGTGCTAGGGAGCTGGCGAACACTGAAGCTTTCTTT. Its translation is CSARELANTEAFF.

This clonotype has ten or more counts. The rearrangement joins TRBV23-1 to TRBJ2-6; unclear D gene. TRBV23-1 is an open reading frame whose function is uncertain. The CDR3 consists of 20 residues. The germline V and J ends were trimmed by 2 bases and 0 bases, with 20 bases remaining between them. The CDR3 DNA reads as TGCGCCAGCAGTCAACTCAAAGGGCACCGGCGATGCTCTGGGGCCAACGTCCTGACTTTC. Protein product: CASSQLKGHRRCSGANVLTF.

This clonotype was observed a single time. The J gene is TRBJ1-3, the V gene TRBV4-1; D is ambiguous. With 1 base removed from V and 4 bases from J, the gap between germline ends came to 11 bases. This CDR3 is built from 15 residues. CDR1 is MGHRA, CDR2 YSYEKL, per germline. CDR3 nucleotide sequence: TGCGCCAGCAGCCAAGTAGAAGGGCCCGGAAACACCATATATTTT. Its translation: CASSQVEGPGNTIYF.

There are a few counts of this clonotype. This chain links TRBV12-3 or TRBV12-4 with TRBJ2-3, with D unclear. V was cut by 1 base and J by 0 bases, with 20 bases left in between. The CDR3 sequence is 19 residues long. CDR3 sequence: CASSLDVLGSLRSTDTQYF. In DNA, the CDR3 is TGTGCCAGCAGTTTAGATGTCCTGGGGTCACTTAGGAGCACAGATACGCAGTATTTT.

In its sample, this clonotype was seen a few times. DNA of the CDR3: TGCGCCAGCAGCCCCTTTTCGGGAGAGGGGCCAGATACGCAGTATTTT. This translates into CASSPFSGEGPDTQYF. The chain links TRBV5-1 to TRBJ2-3; tentatively, D is TRBD2 (6 bases). V was shortened by 4 bases and J by 4 bases, with 19 bases between the two germline ends. The CDR3 totals 16 residues. Germline V lookup: CDR1 SGHRS, CDR2 YFSETQ.

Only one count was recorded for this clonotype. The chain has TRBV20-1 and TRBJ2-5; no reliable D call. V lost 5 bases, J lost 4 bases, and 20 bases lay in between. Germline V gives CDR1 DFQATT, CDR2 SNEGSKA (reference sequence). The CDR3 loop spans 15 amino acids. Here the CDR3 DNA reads TGCAGTGCTCCCCCCCGTGCCTCCTCGGTAGAGACCCAGTACTTC. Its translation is CSAPPRASSVETQYF.

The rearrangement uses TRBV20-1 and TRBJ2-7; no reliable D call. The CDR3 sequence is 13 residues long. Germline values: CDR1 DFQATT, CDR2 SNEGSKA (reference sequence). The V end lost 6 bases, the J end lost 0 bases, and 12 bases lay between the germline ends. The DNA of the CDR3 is TGCAGTGCCGTACGTTTTTACTCCTACGAGCAGTACTTC. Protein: CSAVRFYSYEQYF.

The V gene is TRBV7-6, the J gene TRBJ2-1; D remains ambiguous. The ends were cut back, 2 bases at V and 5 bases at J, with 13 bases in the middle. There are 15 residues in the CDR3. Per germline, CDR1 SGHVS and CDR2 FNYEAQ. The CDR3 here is CASSLSSTFNNEQFF. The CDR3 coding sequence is TGTGCCAGCAGCTTAAGCTCGACCTTTAACAATGAGCAGTTCTTC.

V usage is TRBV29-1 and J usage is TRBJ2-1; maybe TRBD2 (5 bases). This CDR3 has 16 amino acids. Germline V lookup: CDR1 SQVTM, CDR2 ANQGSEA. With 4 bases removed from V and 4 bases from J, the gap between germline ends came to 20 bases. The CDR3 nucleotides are TGCAGCGTTGGCGGAGGACGTCGAACAACATACAATGAGCAGTTCTTC. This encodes CSVGGGRRTTYNEQFF.

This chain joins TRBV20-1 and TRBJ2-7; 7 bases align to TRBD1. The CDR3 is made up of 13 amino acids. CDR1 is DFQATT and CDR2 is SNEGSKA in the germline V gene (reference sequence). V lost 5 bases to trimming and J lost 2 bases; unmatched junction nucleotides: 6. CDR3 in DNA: TGCAGTGCTCCGGACAGGTCTACCTACGAGCAGTACTTC. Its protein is CSAPDRSTYEQYF.

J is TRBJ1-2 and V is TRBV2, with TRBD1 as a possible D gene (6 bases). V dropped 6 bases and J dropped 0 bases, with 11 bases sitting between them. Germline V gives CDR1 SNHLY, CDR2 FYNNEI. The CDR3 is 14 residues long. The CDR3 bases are TGTGCCAGCAGGGAGGACAGCGCTAACTATGGCTACACCTTC. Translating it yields CASREDSANYGYTF. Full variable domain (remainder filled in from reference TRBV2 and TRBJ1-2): EPEVTQTPSHQVTQMGQEVILRCVPISNHLYFYWYRQILGQKVEFLVSFYNNEISEKSEIFDDQFSVERPDGSNFTLKIRSTKLEDSAMYFCASREDSANYGYTFGSGTRLTVV.

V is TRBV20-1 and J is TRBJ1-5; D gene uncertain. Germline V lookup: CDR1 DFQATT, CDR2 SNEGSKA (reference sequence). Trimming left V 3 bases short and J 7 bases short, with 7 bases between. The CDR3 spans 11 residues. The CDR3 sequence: CSARGSQPQHF. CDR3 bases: TGCAGTGCTAGGGGTAGCCAGCCCCAGCATTTT.

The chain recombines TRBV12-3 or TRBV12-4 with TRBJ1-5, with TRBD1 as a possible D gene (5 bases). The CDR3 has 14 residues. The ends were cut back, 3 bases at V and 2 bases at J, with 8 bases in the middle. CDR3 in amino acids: CASSFRAGNQPQHF. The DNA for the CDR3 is TGTGCCAGCAGTTTCAGGGCAGGCAATCAGCCCCAGCATTTT.